These T cell receptor beta chains were read from a single sample in a study of CD8 T cells in Susac syndrome. TCRdb called the immunoSEQ multiplex PCR reads again in MiXCR, with one record for every CDR3 protein. The sample carries hundreds of thousands of distinct CDR3 sequences, approximately 85% recorded once. The source material was CD8+ T cells from PBMCs. All receptors derive from a human donor with multiple sclerosis. Each CDR3 is given with its conserved first and last residue. A D gene is named only where the DNA matches it firmly. Size values are once, few and many counts, or a class for expanded clones, and some rows have none.

>.|TRBV7-9|.|TRBJ1-4
TGTGCCACCCAGGGGAGAGATGAAAAACTGTTTTTT
CATQGRDEKLFF
>few|TRBV27|TRBD2|TRBJ2-1
TGTGCCAGCAGTTTGGCGGGAGGGCCCAATGAGCAGTTCTTC
CASSLAGGPNEQFF
>once|TRBV20-1|.|TRBJ1-1
TGCAGTGCTAGAGGCTCCCTCAACACTGAAGCTTTCTTT
CSARGSLNTEAFF
>.|TRBV7-9|.|TRBJ1-5
TGTGCCAGCAGCTTAGGGGAGGCCCAGCATTTT
CASSLGEAQHF
>.|TRBV29-1|.|TRBJ2-2
TGCAGCGTTGAATCTAAAATCCCCGGGGAGCTGTTTTTT
CSVESKIPGELFF
>.|TRBV3-1|.|TRBJ1-3
TGTGCCAGCAGCCCTCTCGGAAACACCATATATTTT
CASSPLGNTIYF
>.|TRBV29-1|.|TRBJ1-1
TGCAGCGTTGAAGACATAAAGGGGAACACCCCTGAAGCTTTCTTT
CSVEDIKGNTPEAFF
>.|TRBV5-5|TRBD1|TRBJ2-7
TGTGCCAGCAGCGGTCGCGTACAGGGGGCGCCTGCCTTCTACGAGCAGTACTTC
CASSGRVQGAPAFYEQYF
>.|TRBV4-1|.|TRBJ2-7
TGCGCCAGCAGCCAAGAAGGTATAGGGAGGCCTTCCTTC
CASSQEGIGRPSF
>.|TRBV28|.|TRBJ2-1
TGTGCCAGCAGTTTAATGGCCTTGGACGAGCAGTTCTTC
CASSLMALDEQFF
>few|TRBV10-3|.|TRBJ2-7
TGTGCCATCATAGGGGGGTCCGAGCAGTACTTC
CAIIGGSEQYF
>.|TRBV28|.|TRBJ2-1
TGTGCCAGCAGGATCCCCCGCTCAGGGGTCTTTACTAACAATGAGCAGTTCTTC
CASRIPRSGVFTNNEQFF
>.|TRBV25-1|.|TRBJ1-5
TGTGCCAGCAGTGAAATTACTAGCAATCAGCCCCAGCATTTT
CASSEITSNQPQHF
>.|TRBV19|.|TRBJ2-7
TGTGCCAGTAGCCCATCAGGGGCGCGGGAGCAGTACTTC
CASSPSGAREQYF
>.|TRBV4-1|.|TRBJ1-5
TGCGCCAGCAGCCAAGTTGGAGGGCTTAATCAGCCCCAGCATTTT
CASSQVGGLNQPQHF
>.|TRBV6-5|.|TRBJ2-6
TGTGCCAGCAGTTACAGGCCCAAAACAGGGCCTGTCTCTGGGGCCAACGTCCTGACTTTC
CASSYRPKTGPVSGANVLTF
>.|TRBV12-3/TRBV12-4|TRBD2|TRBJ2-1
TGTGCCAGCAGTCCTAGGTCTAGTCTAGCGGGAGATGAGCAGTTCTTC
CASSPRSSLAGDEQFF
>.|TRBV3-1|TRBD1|TRBJ2-7
TGTGCCAGCAGCCAAGGGACAGGGGGGATATACGAGCAGTACTTC
CASSQGTGGIYEQYF
>.|TRBV12-3/TRBV12-4|TRBD2|TRBJ2-7
TGTGCCAGCAGTTTAGTAGGACTAGCAGAATACGAGCAGTACTTC
CASSLVGLAEYEQYF
>.|TRBV5-6|TRBD2|TRBJ2-1
TGTGCCAGCAGCTTGGAGACTAGCGGGAGGCGCCACTCCTACAATGAGCAGTTCTTC
CASSLETSGRRHSYNEQFF
>.|TRBV7-2|.|TRBJ1-4
TGTGCCAGCAGCCCTAGTGGGGGCGCTAATGAAAAACTGTTTTTT
CASSPSGGANEKLFF